The present TCR beta chain was sequenced within a study of shared clonotypes between healthy human individuals. As to this clone: What it recognizes is unknown.

Study results and caveats: Generally, naive subsets (rather than memory subsets) showed larger estimated richness.

This CDR3 is built from 11 residues. The germline gives CDR1 MDHEN, CDR2 SYDVKM. Deletions cut 4 bases from V and 9 bases from J, with 10 bases between. The sorted-subset replicate PCRs were given 200 ng DNA, which is tens of thousands of T cell genomes. Using immunoSEQ multiplex PCR, the repertoire was profiled, and TCRdb retains in-frame clones only, with some absent. The sample yields roughly 2,500,000 clones, over 85% seen once. CD4+ cell separation produced CD45RA+ naive and CD45RA-negative memory subsets. The sample taken for sequencing was naive CD4+ T cells from PBMCs. Subset described: CD45RA+ positively selected. The TCR comes from a man aged 18 to 30 in good health. Some clones in this sample may be carry-over from other donors' samples. The gene calls are TRBV28 and TRBJ2-7; D not resolved. CDR3 sequence: CASSSRSWQYF. The CDR3 coding sequence is TGTGCCAGCAGTTCACGATCGTGGCAGTACTTC.